This T cell receptor beta chain was obtained from a study of technical replicates of blood from a few donors. The method was immunoSEQ multiplex PCR; TCRdb's version includes in-frame clones alone and lacks a portion of them. The data show 68,000 or so clones, with 95% to 97% seen just once and approximately 0.3% held by the top ten. V was pared by 0 bases and J by 7 bases, with 17 bases between. Germline V gene lookup returns CDR1 SGHRS and CDR2 YFSETQ. The length of the CDR3 is 16 residues. Source material: T cells isolated from PBMCs. The receptor was derived from a human donor in good health. The V gene is TRBV5-1, the J gene TRBJ1-5; D is ambiguous. The CDR3: CASSLEAGFNSQPQHF. CDR3 DNA: TGCGCCAGCAGCTTGGAGGCGGGTTTTAATTCCCAGCCCCAGCATTTT. The full variable domain, rest sourced from reference TRBV5-1 and TRBJ1-5, is KAGVTQTPRYLIKTRGQQVTLSCSPISGHRSVSWYQQTPGQGLQFLFEYFSETQRNKGNFPGRFSGRQFSNSRSEMNVSTLELGDSALYLCASSLEAGFNSQPQHFGDGTRLSIL.